The clone carrying this T cell receptor beta chain was observed at least ten times. What it binds is not known. TCR beta CDR3 amplification used RNA transcripts. Scientists carried out first-round RT-PCR using HTBI primers and then a second-round multiplex PCR. TCRdb re-called the multiplex PCR reads through MiXCR, storing one row per CDR3 protein. This sample has a few hundred thousand distinct CDR3 sequences, with about 16% found just once. This specimen belongs to a study of Graves' ophthalmopathy and Graves' hyperthyroidism. Overall study findings and caveats: With roughly 65% sensitivity and more than 72% specificity, the model predicted ophthalmopathy progression.

Enrolled hyperthyroidism patients had a new diagnosis, a duration under 2 months, and an age of 18 to 65. The sequenced sample was peripheral blood. The receptor was derived from a woman between 18 and 30 years old with stable Graves' hyperthyroidism.

CDR3 nucleotides: TGTGCCAGCCATGAACTGGGCACCGGGGAGCTGTTTTTT. Amino acids: CASHELGTGELFF. This chain links TRBV12-3 or TRBV12-4 with TRBJ2-2, with D unclear. This CDR3 region has 13 residues. Deletions cut 8 bases from V and 4 bases from J, with 11 bases between.